The source of this T cell receptor beta chain is a study of regulatory T cells in long-lasting Graves disease. V shed 5 bases, J shed 4 bases, and the junction held 6 bases outside the gene matches. The CDR3 runs to 14 residues. As to time point: persistent/refractory GD, antithyroid drugs over 5 years with positive TRAb. With RNA extracted from PBMCs as input, the TCR library was made. This clonotype was seen repeatedly, ten times or more. Construction of TCR beta libraries relied on iRepertoire HTBI primers and on Arm-PCR targeting CDR3 regions. MiXCR was run by TCRdb on the multiplex PCR reads, yielding one entry per CDR3 protein. The sample contains more than 650,000 distinct CDR3 sequences, approximately 31% of which appear only once.

The material was peripheral blood mononuclear cells (PBMCs), obtained when the disease was refractory, from a patient treated with antithyroid drugs. V and J are TRBV12-3 or TRBV12-4 and TRBJ1-1; 8 nucleotides line up with TRBD1. The receptor comes from a female donor with Graves disease. CDR3 amino acids: CASSDRGKGTEAFF. DNA of the CDR3: TGTGCCAGCAGTGACAGGGGTAAGGGCACTGAAGCTTTCTTT.